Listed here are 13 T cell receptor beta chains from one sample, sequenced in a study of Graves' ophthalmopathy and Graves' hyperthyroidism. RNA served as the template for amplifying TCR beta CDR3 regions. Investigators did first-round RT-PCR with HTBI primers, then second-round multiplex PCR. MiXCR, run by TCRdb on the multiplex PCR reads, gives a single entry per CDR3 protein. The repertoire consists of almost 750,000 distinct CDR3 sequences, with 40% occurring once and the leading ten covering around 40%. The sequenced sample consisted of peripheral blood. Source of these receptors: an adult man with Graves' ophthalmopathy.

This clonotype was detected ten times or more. The CDR3 here is CASSLGAATSYEQYF. As DNA, the CDR3 is TGTGCCAGCAGCTTAGGTGCGGCTACCTCCTACGAGCAGTACTTC. This chain joins TRBV7-2 and TRBJ2-7; no reliable D call. V lost 1 base to trimming and J lost 0 bases, with 10 bases between them. The CDR3 has 15 residues. Germline lookup yields CDR1 SGHTA and CDR2 FQGNSA.

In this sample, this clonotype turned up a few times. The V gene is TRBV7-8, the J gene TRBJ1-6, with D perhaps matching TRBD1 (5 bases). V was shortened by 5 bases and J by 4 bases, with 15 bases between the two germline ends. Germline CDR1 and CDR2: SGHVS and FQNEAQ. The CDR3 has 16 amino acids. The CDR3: CASSHRGDSYNSPLHF. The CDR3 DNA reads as TGTGCCAGCAGCCATAGGGGTGACAGTTATAATTCACCCCTCCACTTT.

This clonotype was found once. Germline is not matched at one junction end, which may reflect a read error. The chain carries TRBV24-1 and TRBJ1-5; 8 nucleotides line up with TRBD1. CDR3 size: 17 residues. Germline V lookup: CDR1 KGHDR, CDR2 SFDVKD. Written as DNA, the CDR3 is TGTGCCATCAGTGCCGGGACAGGCGTCAGCACTAATCAGCCCCAGCATTTT. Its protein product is CAISAGTGVSTNQPQHF.

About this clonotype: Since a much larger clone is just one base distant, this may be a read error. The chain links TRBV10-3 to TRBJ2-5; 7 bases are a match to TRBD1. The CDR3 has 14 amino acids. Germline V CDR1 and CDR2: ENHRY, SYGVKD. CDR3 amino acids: CAISVGTVQEAQYF. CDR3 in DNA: TGTGCCATCAGTGTTGGGACAGTTCAAGAGGCCCAGTACTTC.

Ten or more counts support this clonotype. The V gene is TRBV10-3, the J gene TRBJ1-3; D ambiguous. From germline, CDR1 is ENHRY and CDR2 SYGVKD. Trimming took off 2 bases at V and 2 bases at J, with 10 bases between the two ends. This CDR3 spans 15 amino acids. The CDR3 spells CAISEALSPGNTIYF. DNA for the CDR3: TGTGCCATCAGTGAGGCACTTAGCCCTGGAAACACCATATATTTT.

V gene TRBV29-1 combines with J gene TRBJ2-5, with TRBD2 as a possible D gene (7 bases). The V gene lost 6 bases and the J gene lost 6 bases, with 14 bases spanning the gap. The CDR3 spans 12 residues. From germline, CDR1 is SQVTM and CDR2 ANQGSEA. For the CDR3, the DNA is TGCAGCGTCAGAGGGGGGGGGCAGACCCAGTACTTC. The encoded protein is CSVRGGGQTQYF.

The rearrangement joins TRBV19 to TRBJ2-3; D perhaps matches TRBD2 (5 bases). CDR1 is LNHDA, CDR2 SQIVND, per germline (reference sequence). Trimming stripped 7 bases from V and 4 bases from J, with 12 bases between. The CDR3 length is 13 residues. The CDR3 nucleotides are TGTGCCAGTAAAACCCGGCGGGCAGATACGCAGTATTTT. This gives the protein CASKTRRADTQYF.

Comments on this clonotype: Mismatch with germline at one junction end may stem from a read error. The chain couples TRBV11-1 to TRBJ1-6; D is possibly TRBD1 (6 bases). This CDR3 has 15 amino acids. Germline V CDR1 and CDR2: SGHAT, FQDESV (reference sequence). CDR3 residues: CASSKDRALNSPLHF. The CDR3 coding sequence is TGCGCCAGCAGCAAGGACAGAGCCCTTAATTCACCCCTCCACTTT.

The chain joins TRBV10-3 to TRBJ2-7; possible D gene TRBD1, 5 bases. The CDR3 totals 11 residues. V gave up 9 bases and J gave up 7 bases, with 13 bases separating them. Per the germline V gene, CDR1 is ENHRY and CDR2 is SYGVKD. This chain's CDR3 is CAIGVGNEQYF. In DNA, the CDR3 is TGTGCCATAGGGGTGGGGAATGAGCAGTACTTC.

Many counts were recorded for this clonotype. CDR3 residues: CATERTADTGELFF. The CDR3 region has the DNA TGTGCCACAGAACGGACAGCCGACACCGGGGAGCTGTTTTTT. The chain couples TRBV24-1 to TRBJ2-2; D is perhaps TRBD1 (6 bases). Trimming cost V 10 bases and J 3 bases, with 14 bases left between them. Germline CDR1 and CDR2: KGHDR and SFDVKD. The CDR3 consists of 14 residues.

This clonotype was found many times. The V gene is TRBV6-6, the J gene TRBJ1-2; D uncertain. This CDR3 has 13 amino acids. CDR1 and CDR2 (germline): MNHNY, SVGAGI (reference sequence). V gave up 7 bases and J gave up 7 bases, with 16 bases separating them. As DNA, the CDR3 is TGTGCCAGCACCCCCCGGGAGTCCGGTGGCTACACCTTC. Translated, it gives CASTPRESGGYTF.

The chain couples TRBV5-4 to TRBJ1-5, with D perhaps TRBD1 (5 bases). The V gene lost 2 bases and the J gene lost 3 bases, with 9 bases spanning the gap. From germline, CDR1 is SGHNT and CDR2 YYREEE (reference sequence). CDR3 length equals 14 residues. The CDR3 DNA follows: TGTGCCAGCAGCTTATGGGGCCTCAATCAGCCCCAGCATTTT. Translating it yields CASSLWGLNQPQHF. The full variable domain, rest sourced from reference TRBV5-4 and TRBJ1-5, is ETGVTQSPTHLIKTRGQQVTLRCSSQSGHNTVSWYQQALGQGPQFIFQYYREEENGRGNFPPRFSGLQFPNYSSELNVNALELDDSALYLCASSLWGLNQPQHFGDGTRLSIL.

The DNA of the CDR3 is TGTGCCAGCAGTACACGGACAGTACGGGGCACTGAAGCTTTCTTT. It codes for CASSTRTVRGTEAFF. The chain couples TRBV6-1 to TRBJ1-1, with D maybe TRBD1 (6 bases). This CDR3 contains 15 residues. CDR1 MNHNS and CDR2 SASEGT come from the germline V gene. Trimming left V 5 bases short and J 4 bases short, with 17 bases between.